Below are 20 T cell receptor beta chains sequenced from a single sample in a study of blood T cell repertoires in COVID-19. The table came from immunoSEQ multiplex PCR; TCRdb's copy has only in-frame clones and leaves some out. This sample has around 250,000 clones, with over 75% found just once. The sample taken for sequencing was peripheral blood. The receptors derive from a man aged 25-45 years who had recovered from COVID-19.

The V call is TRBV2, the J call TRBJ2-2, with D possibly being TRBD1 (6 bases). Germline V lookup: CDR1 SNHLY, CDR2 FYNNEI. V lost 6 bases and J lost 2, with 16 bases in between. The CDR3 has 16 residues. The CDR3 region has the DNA TGTGCCAGCAGCGAAATGGGACACCGAAACACCGGGGAGCTGTTTTTT. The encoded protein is CASSEMGHRNTGELFF.

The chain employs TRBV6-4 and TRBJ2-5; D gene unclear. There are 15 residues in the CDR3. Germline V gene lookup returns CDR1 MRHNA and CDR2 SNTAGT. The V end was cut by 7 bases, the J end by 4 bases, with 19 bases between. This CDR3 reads CASTIPTLVIETQYF. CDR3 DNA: TGTGCCAGCACTATCCCTACCCTAGTAATAGAGACCCAGTACTTC.

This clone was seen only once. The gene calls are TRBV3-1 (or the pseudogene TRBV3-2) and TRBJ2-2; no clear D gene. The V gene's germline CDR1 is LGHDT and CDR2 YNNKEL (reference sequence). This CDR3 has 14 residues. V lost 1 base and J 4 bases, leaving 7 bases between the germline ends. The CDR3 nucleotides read TGTGCCAGCAGCCAAGCCGGGTTCACCGGGGAGCTGTTTTTT. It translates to CASSQAGFTGELFF.

CDR3 amino acids: CASSRGVEGGNTIYF. In DNA form, the CDR3 reads TGCGCCAGCAGCCGAGGAGTGGAAGGCGGAAACACCATATATTTT. The chain joins TRBV5-1 to TRBJ1-3; D unresolved. V gave up 4 bases and J gave up 4 bases, with 15 bases separating them. Germline CDR1 reads SGHRS; CDR2 reads YFSETQ. This CDR3 spans 15 amino acids.

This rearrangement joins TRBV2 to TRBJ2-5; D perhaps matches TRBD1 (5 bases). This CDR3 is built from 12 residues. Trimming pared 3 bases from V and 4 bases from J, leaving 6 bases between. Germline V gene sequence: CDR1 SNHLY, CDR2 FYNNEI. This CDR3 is CASSDRGETQYF. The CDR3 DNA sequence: TGTGCCAGCAGTGATAGGGGAGAGACCCAGTACTTC.

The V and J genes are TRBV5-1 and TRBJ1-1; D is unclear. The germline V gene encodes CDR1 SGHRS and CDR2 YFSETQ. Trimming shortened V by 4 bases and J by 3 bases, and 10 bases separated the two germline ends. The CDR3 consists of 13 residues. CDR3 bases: TGCGCCAGCAGCACCGGCGGCTACACTGAAGCTTTCTTT. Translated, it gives CASSTGGYTEAFF.

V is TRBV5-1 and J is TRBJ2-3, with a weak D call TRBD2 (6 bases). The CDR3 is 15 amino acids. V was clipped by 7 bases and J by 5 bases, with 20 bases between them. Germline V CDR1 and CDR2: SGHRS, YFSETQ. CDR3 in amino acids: CASGPMAGTGDTQYF. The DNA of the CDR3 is TGCGCCAGCGGGCCCATGGCGGGGACGGGAGATACGCAGTATTTT.

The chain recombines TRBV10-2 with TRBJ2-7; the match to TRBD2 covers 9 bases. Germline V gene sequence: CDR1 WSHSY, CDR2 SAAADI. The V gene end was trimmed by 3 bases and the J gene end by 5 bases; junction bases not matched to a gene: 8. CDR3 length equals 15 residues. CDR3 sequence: CASSDWRGGRDEQYF. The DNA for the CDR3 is TGCGCCAGCAGTGATTGGCGGGGGGGCCGCGACGAGCAGTACTTC.

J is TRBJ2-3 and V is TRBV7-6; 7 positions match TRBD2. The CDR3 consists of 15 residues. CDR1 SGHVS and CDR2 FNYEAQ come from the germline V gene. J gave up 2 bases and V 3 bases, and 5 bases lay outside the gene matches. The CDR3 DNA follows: TGTGCCAGCAGCTTCGGACTAGGCTACACAGATACGCAGTATTTT. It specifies CASSFGLGYTDTQYF.

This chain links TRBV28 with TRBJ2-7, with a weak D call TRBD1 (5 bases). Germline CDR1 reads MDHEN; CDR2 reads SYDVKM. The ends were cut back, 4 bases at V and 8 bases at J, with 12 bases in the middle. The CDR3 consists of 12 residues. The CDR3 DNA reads TGTGCCAGCAGTTCCCGACAGTATCAGCAGTACGTC. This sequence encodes CASSSRQYQQYV.

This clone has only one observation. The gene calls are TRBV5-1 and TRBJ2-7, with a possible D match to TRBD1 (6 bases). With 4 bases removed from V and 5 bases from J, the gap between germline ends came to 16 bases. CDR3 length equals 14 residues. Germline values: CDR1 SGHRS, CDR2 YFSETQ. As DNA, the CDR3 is TGCGCCAGCAGCCCTACTTACAGGGATAACGAGCAGTACTTC. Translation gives CASSPTYRDNEQYF.

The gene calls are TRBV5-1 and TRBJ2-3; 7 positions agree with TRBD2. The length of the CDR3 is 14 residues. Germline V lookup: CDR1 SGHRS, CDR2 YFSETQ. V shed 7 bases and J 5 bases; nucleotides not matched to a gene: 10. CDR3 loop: CASQTGRGGDTQYF. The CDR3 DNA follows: TGCGCCAGCCAAACGGGGAGGGGTGGAGATACGCAGTATTTT.

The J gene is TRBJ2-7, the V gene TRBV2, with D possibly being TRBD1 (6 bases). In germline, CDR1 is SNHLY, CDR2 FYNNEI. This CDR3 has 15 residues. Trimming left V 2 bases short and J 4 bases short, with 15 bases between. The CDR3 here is CASSERAGDMYEQYV. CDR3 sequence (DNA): TGTGCCAGCAGTGAAAGGGCAGGGGACATGTACGAGCAGTACGTC.

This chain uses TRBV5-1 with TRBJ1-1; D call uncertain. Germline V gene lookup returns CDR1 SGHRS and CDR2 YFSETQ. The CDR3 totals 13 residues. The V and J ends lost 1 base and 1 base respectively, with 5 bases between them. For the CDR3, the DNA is TGCGCCAGCAGCTTGAAGAGGAACACTGAAGCTTTCTTT. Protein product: CASSLKRNTEAFF.

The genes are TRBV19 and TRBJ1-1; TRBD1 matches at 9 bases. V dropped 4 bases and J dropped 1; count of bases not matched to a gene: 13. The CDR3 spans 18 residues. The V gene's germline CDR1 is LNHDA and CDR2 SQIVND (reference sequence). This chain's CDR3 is CASSKGPGQGVGNTEAFF. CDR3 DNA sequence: TGTGCCAGTAGTAAAGGTCCGGGACAGGGCGTCGGGAACACTGAAGCTTTCTTT.

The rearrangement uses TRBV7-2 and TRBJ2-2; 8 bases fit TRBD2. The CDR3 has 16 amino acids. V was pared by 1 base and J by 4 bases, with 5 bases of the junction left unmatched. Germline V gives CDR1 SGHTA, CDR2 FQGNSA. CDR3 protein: CASSLGPAGVTGELFF. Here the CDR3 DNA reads TGTGCCAGCAGCTTAGGGCCAGCGGGGGTCACCGGGGAGCTGTTTTTT.

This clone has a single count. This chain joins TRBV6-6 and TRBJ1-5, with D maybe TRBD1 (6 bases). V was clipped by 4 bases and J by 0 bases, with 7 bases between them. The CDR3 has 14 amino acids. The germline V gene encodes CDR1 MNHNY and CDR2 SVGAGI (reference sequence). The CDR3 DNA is TGTGCCAGCAGTTTACAGGGTAGCAATCAGCCCCAGCATTTT. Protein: CASSLQGSNQPQHF.

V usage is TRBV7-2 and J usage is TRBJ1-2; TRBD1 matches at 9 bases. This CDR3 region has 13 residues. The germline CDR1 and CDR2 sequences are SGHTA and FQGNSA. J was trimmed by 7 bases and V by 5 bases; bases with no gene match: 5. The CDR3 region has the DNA TGTGCCAGCAGCCGAGGGACAGGGAGTGGCTACACCTTC. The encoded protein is CASSRGTGSGYTF. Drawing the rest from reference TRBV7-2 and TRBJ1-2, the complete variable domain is GAGVSQSPSNKVTEKGKDVELRCDPISGHTALYWYRQSLGQGLEFLIYFQGNSAPDKSGLPSDRFSAERTGGSVSTLTIQRTQQEDSAVYLCASSRGTGSGYTFGSGTRLTVV.

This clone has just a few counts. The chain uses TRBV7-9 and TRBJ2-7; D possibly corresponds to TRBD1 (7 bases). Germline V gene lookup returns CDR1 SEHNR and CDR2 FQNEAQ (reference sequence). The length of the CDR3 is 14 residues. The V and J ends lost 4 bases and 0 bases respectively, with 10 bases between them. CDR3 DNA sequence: TGTGCCAGCAGCTCGCGGGACAGCTCCTACGAGCAGTACGTC. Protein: CASSSRDSSYEQYV.

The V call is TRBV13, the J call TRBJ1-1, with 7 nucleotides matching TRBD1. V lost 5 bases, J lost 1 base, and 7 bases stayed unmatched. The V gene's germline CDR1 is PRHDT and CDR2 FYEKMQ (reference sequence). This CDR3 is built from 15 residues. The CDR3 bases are TGTGCCAGCAGCAGATCTCGGACAGGGAACACTGAAGCTTTCTTT. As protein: CASSRSRTGNTEAFF.